This is a list of T cell receptor beta chains from one sample in a study of control samples from healthy donors and cancer patients. Generated by immunoSEQ multiplex PCR, the TCRdb table keeps only in-frame clones and is missing some. The sample has about 28,000 clones; 90% to 95% are singletons. The material sequenced was PBMCs. These receptors were collected from a man in his fifties with lung cancer. Each CDR3 is given with its conserved first and last residue.

TRBJ2-5	TRBV5-1	CASSPGRKTSEETQYF
TRBJ1-1	TRBV3-1/TRBV3-2	CASSQDMGGNTEAFF
TRBJ1-2	TRBV2	CASSSRGGGYGYTF
TRBJ1-5	TRBV7-9	CASSLGGAEQPQHF
TRBJ1-2	TRBV29-1	CSVKTGTDYGYTF
TRBJ1-6	TRBV14	CASSQGSHSPLHF
TRBJ2-2	TRBV24-1	CATSEAGGNTGELFF
TRBJ1-4	TRBV12-5	CASGLLGQGIPTNEKLFF
TRBJ2-7	TRBV28	CASSLGSEQYF
TRBJ1-1	TRBV6-2/TRBV6-3	CASSLKPWGMNTEAFF
TRBJ1-2	TRBV6-2/TRBV6-3	CASSSFTGSTYGYTF
TRBJ1-5	TRBV6-6	CASLPGNRNQPQHF
TRBJ1-2	TRBV7-9	CASSLGGQGAVGYTF
TRBJ2-5	TRBV5-1	CASSLVQETQYF
TRBJ1-6	TRBV6-2/TRBV6-3	CASTPRDSSPLHF
TRBJ1-6	TRBV7-9	CASSGQGARFNSPLHF
TRBJ1-2	TRBV7-6	CASSLAIGAHHGYTF
TRBJ2-2	TRBV7-8	CASSWTGPNTGELFF
TRBJ1-6	TRBV6-6	CASREQGDSPLHF
TRBJ1-2	TRBV6-5	CASSPRRRGNYGYTF
TRBJ1-1	TRBV7-2	CASSSAQNTEAFF
TRBJ2-1	TRBV5-1	CASSLGGITYNEQFF
TRBJ1-2	TRBV6-6	CAGGTGGYGYTF
TRBJ1-1	TRBV27	CASSSTQRGTEAFF
TRBJ1-2	TRBV3-1/TRBV3-2	CASSQRQGDYGYTF
TRBJ1-3	TRBV5-5	CASSLIADEALGNTIYF
TRBJ2-7	TRBV5-6	CASSFLISSYEQYF
TRBJ2-2	TRBV7-9	CASSPRQGAVTGELFF
TRBJ2-3	TRBV28	CASSPSRGTDTQYF
TRBJ1-2	TRBV4-3	CASSQLRDRIGYTF
TRBJ2-5	TRBV6-5	CASSPGVEETQYF
TRBJ1-2	TRBV2	CASSGHGYTF
TRBJ2-1	TRBV18	CASSPGASADNEQFF
TRBJ1-4	TRBV29-1	CSVAASSNEKLFF
TRBJ2-5	TRBV29-1	CSVELPGEAQYF
TRBJ2-7	TRBV5-1	CASSVGLAREQYF
TRBJ2-4	TRBV7-8	CASSFRGTSGDQNIQYF
TRBJ2-7	TRBV6-6	CASGTGVWEQYF
TRBJ1-5	TRBV6-2/TRBV6-3	CASSSPDRGRGQPQHF
TRBJ2-7	TRBV7-6	CASSLQRTEEYEQYF
TRBJ2-1	TRBV6-5	CASSYSPGEQFF
TRBJ2-5	TRBV28	CASTSGGGPGETQYF
TRBJ2-5	TRBV9	CASSPWQMETQYF
TRBJ2-5	TRBV7-2	CASSLVAAKETQYF
TRBJ1-2	TRBV29-1	CSVERPRGLGDYGYTF
TRBJ1-2	TRBV4-3	CASSQEKGPYGYTF
TRBJ2-7	TRBV19	CASSPTSGVGHEQYF
TRBJ2-1	TRBV18	CASSPRVAGGNEQFF
TRBJ2-1	TRBV7-3	CASSPLGLANEQFF
TRBJ2-5	TRBV3-1/TRBV3-2	CASSQGSGPRGTQYF
TRBJ2-1	TRBV11-2	CASRTGTQSYNEQFF
TRBJ2-3	TRBV2	CASSGTGLEADTQYF
TRBJ2-6	TRBV7-3	CASSQSMSGANVLTF
TRBJ2-7	TRBV7-9	CASSSVNSYEQYF
TRBJ1-4	TRBV19	CASSMRTQNAGKLFF